The sequence of this T cell receptor (beta chain) was determined in a study of blood T cell repertoires in COVID-19. Across the whole study: Acute and convalescent COVID-19 specimens originated in the United States, Italy and Spain. T cells, B-cell-depleted T cells, or PBMCs supplied cDNA or gDNA.

Libraries were prepared by immunoSEQ multiplex PCR; TCRdb keeps only in-frame clonotypes and omits some of them. Here the sample spans about 270,000 clones, approximately 85% being singletons. Participants, about 18 to 95 years old, spanned under 30 US areas. Trimming removed 4 bases at V and 0 bases at J, with 10 bases between. This CDR3 has 14 amino acids. Per the germline V gene, CDR1 is LGHDT and CDR2 is YNNKEL (reference sequence). The TCR was taken from a woman aged 45-65 years with acute COVID-19. Sequenced material: PBMCs or T cells enriched from blood (not recorded which). This chain connects TRBV3-1 (or the pseudogene TRBV3-2) to TRBJ2-7; D unresolved. The CDR3 DNA is TGTGCCAGCAGCCTTATGGGCTACTCCTACGAGCAGTACTTC. Encoded protein: CASSLMGYSYEQYF.